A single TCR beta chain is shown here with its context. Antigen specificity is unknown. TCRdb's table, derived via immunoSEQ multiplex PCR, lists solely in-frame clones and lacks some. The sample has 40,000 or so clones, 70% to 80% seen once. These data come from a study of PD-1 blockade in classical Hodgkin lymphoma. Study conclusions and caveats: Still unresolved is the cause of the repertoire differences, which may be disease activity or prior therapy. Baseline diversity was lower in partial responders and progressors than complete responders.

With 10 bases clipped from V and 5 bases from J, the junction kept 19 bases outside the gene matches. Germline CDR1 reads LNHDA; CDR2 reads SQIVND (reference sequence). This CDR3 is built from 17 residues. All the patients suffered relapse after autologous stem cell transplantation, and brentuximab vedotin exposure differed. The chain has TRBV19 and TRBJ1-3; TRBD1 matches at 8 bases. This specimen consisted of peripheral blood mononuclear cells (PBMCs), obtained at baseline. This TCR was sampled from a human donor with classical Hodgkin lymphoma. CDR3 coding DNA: TGTGCCACCACACCGCTGCCTATAGGGACAGGCAGAAACACCATATATTTT. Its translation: CATTPLPIGTGRNTIYF.